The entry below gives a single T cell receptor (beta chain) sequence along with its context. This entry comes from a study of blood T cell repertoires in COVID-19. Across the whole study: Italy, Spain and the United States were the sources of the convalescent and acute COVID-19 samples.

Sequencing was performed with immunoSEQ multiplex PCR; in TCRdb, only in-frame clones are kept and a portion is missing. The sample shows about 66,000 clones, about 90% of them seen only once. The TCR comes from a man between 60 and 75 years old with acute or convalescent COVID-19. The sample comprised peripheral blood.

CDR3 region: CASSLQVGTDTQYF. The CDR3 DNA reads as TGTGCCAGCAGCTTACAGGTCGGAACAGATACGCAGTATTTT. This chain connects TRBV11-2 to TRBJ2-3, with D unclear. The CDR3 sequence is 14 residues long. V was pared by 2 bases and J by 3 bases, with 9 bases between. CDR1 and CDR2 from the germline V gene are SGHAT and FQNNGV. Full variable domain (outside the CDR3, taken from reference TRBV11-2 and TRBJ2-3): EAGVAQSPRYKIIEKRQSVAFWCNPISGHATLYWYQQILGQGPKLLIQFQNNGVVDDSQLPKDRFSAERLKGVDSTLKIQPAKLEDSAVYLCASSLQVGTDTQYFGPGTRLTVL.